The clone carrying this T cell receptor beta chain appeared once. Germline V lookup: CDR1 SEHNR, CDR2 FQNEAQ (reference sequence). The CDR3 length is 15 residues. V lost 0 bases to trimming and J lost 8 bases; unmatched junction nucleotides: 6. Authors' methods: Using reference gene primer amplification, nucleated cell counts were estimated. Produced via immunoSEQ multiplex PCR; TCRdb's table is partial and in-frame only. Clone size and V and J calls were adopted from that table, with D and trimming inferred from the DNA. This table holds 150,000 to 200,000 clones, approximately 80% found once. The data belong to a study of blood T cell repertoires in COVID-19. Overall study: There were acute and convalescent COVID-19 samples, and they came from the United States, Italy and Spain.

The sequence came from a man between 35 and 55 years old who had recovered from COVID-19. Material for sequencing was PBMCs or T cells enriched from blood (not recorded which). This sequence joins TRBV7-9 and TRBJ1-4; 7 positions match TRBD1. The CDR3 DNA reads as TGTGCCAGCAGCTTAGCTGCCAGGGGGGAAGAAAAACTGTTTTTT. It specifies CASSLAARGEEKLFF.